Sequencing of this T cell receptor (beta chain) was carried out in a study of blood T cells in healthy people across ages. As for the study in general: About one barcoded beta molecule per two T cells was captured by template switching. Study conclusions and caveats: TCR beta diversity was tightly associated with the proportion of naive T cells.

Each sample yielded at least 6 million isolated PBMCs. On this clonotype itself: Its specificity is not known. A much more abundant neighbour one base away suggests this may be a read error.

Germline-derived CDR1 and CDR2 are SGHVS and FNYEAQ. This CDR3 is 13 amino acids long. The second PCR ran about 6 to 12 cycles with a sample-barcoded 5' primer and J-beta primers. MiXCR, applied by TCRdb to the 5' RACE reads, yields one record per CDR3 protein. The top ten hold 10% of the sample, which has some 890,000 distinct CDR3 sequences, 25% to 35% seen once. These same data were also listed under a study on T cells of mothers and their children. This second study notes: The data showed no persistent microchimeric T cell clones.

The TCR comes from a woman in her thirties or forties in good health. The sample taken for sequencing was blood. The rearrangement links TRBV7-6 to TRBJ2-1, with D perhaps given as TRBD1 or TRBD2 (5 bases each). For the CDR3, the DNA is TGTGCCAGCAGCCAGGGACGGAACAATGGGCAGTTCTTC. Its translation is CASSQGRNNGQFF.